The text below deals with one TCR beta chain. This sample was taken from a study of blood T cell repertoires in COVID-19. Study-wide background: COVID-19 samples from acute and convalescent phases originated in the United States, Italy and Spain. The analysed material was cDNA or gDNA that came from T cells, B-cell-depleted T cells, or PBMCs.

The germline CDR1 and CDR2 sequences are SGHTA and FQGNSA. The CDR3 consists of 16 residues. J was trimmed by 7 bases and V by 2 bases; bases with no gene match: 8. Original processing methods: The assay estimated nucleated cells by amplifying reference gene primers. Generated by immunoSEQ multiplex PCR, the TCRdb table keeps only in-frame clones and is missing some. V and J calls plus clone size are reproduced from that table; the DNA served to infer D and trimming. This table has about 35,000 clones, more than 85% appearing once. This receptor was obtained from a man aged 50 or older with active COVID-19. This chain connects TRBV7-2 to TRBJ2-1; 10 bases match TRBD2. Material: peripheral blood. The CDR3 here is CASSLYASGRVNEQFF. DNA for the CDR3: TGTGCCAGCAGCTTATATGCTAGCGGGAGAGTGAATGAGCAGTTCTTC. The whole variable domain, filled in from reference TRBV7-2 and TRBJ2-1, reads GAGVSQSPSNKVTEKGKDVELRCDPISGHTALYWYRQSLGQGLEFLIYFQGNSAPDKSGLPSDRFSAERTGGSVSTLTIQRTQQEDSAVYLCASSLYASGRVNEQFFGPGTRLTVL.